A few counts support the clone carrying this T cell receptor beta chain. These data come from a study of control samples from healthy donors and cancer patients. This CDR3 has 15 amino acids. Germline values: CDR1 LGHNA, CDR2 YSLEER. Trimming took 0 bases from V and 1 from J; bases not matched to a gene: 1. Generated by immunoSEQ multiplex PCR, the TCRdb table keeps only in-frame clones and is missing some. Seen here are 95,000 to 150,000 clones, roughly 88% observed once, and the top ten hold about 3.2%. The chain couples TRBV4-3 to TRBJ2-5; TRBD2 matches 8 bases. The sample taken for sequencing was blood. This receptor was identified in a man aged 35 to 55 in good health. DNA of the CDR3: TGCGCCAGCAGCCAAGAGCGGGGGGCCCAAGAGACCCAGTACTTC. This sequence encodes CASSQERGAQETQYF.